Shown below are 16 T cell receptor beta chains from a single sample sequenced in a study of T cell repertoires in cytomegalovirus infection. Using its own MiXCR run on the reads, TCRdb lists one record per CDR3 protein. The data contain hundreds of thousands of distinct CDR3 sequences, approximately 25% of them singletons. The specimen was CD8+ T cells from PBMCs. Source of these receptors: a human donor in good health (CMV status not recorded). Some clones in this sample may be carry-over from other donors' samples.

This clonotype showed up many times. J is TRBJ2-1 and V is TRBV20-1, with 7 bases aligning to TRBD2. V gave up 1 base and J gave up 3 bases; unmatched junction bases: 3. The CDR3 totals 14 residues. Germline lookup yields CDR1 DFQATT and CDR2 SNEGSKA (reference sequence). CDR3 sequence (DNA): TGCAGTGCTAGAGGGCTAGCGGACTACAATGAGCAGTTCTTC. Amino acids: CSARGLADYNEQFF.

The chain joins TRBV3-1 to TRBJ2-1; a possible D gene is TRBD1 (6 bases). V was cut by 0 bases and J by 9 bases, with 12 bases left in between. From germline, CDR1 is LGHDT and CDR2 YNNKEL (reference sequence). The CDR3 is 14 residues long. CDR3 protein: CASSQDRRGGEQFF. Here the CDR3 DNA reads TGTGCCAGCAGCCAAGACCGCAGGGGCGGTGAGCAGTTCTTC.

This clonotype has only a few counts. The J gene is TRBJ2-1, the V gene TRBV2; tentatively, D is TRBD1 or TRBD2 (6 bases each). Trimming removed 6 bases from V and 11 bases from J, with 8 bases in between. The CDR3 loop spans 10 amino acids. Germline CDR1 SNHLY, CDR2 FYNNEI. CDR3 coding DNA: TGTGCCAGCAGAGGGGGGAAGCAGTTCTTC. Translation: CASRGGKQFF.

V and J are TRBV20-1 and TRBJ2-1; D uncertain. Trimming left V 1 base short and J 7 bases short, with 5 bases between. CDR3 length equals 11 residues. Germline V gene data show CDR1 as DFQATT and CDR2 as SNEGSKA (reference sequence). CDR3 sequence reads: CSARAENEQFF. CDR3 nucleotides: TGCAGTGCTAGAGCTGAGAATGAGCAGTTCTTC.

The CDR3 DNA is TGCAGTGCTAGAGATCTTGAGGGGGGCAATGAGCAGTTCTTC. Translated, it gives CSARDLEGGNEQFF. This chain connects TRBV20-1 to TRBJ2-1; D is possibly TRBD1 or TRBD2 (6 bases each). The ends were cut back, 0 bases at V and 6 bases at J, with 12 bases in the middle. This CDR3 comprises 14 residues. CDR1 and CDR2 from the germline V gene are DFQATT and SNEGSKA (reference sequence).

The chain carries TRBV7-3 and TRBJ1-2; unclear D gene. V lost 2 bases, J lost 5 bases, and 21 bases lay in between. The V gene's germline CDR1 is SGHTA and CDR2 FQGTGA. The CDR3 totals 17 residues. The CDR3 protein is CASSLLGPQAASYGYTF. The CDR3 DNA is TGTGCCAGCAGCTTATTGGGTCCCCAGGCGGCGAGTTATGGCTACACCTTC. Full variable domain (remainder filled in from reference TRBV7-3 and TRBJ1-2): GAGVSQTPSNKVTEKGKYVELRCDPISGHTALYWYRQSLGQGPEFLIYFQGTGAADDSGLPNDRFFAVRPEGSVSTLKIQRTERGDSAVYLCASSLLGPQAASYGYTFGSGTRLTVV.

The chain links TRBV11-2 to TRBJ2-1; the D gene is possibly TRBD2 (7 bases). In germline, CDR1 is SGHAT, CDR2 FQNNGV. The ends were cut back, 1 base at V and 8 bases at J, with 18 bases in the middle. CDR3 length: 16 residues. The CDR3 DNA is TGTGCCAGCAGCTTAGTAAGCTTGTGGGAGGGGGATGAGCAGTTCTTC. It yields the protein CASSLVSLWEGDEQFF.

The chain's CDR3 is CASSQDFSGGAYNEQFF. For the CDR3, the DNA is TGTGCCAGCAGCCAAGACTTTAGCGGGGGGGCCTACAATGAGCAGTTCTTC. The rearrangement links TRBV4-2 to TRBJ2-1; 11 bases fit TRBD2. With V trimmed by 0 bases and J by 2 bases, 3 bases remained unmatched. Per germline, CDR1 LGHNA and CDR2 YNFKEQ. The CDR3 sequence is 17 residues long.

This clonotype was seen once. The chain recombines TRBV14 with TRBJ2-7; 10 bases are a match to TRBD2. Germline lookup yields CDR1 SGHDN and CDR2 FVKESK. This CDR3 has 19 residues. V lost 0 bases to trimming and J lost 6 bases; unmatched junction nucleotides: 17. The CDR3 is CASSQDRSSGGAVSREQYF. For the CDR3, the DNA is TGTGCCAGCAGCCAAGATCGGTCCAGCGGGGGGGCCGTTAGTCGCGAGCAGTACTTC.

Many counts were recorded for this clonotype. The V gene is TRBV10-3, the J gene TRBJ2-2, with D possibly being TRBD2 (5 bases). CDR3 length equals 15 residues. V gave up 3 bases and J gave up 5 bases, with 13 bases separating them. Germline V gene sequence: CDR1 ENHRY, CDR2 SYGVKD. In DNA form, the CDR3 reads TGTGCCATCAGTGAATCCGGGGATCGGACCGGGGAGCTGTTTTTT. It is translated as CAISESGDRTGELFF.

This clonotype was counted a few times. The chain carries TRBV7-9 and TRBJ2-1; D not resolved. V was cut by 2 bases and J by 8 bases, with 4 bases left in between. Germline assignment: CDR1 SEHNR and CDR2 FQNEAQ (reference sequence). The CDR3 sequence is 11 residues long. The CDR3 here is CASSLLYEQFF. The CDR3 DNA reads TGTGCCAGCAGCTTATTATATGAGCAGTTCTTC.

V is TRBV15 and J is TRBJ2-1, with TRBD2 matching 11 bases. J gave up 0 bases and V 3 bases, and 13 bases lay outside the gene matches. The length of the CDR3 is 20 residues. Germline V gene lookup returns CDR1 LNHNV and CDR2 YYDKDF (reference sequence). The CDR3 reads CATSSPVAGGPISSYNEQFF. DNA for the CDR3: TGTGCCACCAGCAGTCCCGTAGCGGGGGGGCCGATCAGCTCCTACAATGAGCAGTTCTTC.

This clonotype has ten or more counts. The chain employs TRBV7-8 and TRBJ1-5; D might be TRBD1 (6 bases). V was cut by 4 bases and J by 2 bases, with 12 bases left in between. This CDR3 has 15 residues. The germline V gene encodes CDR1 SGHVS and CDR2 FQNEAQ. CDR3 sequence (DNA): TGTGCCAGCAGCTCAGGGACAATCCGCAATCAGCCCCAGCATTTT. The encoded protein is CASSSGTIRNQPQHF.

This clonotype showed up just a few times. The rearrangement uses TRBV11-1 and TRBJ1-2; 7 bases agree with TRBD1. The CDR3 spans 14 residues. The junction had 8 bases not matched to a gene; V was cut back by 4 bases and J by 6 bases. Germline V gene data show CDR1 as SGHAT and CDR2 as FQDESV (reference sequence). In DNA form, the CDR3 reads TGTGCCAGCAGCTCAACAGGGACAGAGAATGGCTACACCTTC. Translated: CASSSTGTENGYTF. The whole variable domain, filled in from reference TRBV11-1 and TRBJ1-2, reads EAEVAQSPRYKITEKSQAVAFWCDPISGHATLYWYRQILGQGPELLVQFQDESVVDDSQLPKDRFSAERLKGVDSTLKIQPAELGDSAMYLCASSSTGTENGYTFGSGTRLTVV.

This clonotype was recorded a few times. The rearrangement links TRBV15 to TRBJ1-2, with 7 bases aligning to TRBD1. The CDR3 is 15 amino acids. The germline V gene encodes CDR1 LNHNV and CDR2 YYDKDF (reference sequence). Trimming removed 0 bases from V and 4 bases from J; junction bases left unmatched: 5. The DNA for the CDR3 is TGTGCCACCAGCAGAGACGGCCGGGACAGCTATGGCTACACCTTC. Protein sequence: CATSRDGRDSYGYTF.

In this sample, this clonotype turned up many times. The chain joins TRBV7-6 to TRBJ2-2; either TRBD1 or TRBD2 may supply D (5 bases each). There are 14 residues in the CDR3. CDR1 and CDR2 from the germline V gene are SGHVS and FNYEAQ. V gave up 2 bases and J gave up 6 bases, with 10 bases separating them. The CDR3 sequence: CASSLTGGAGELFF. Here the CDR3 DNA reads TGTGCCAGCAGCTTAACAGGAGGCGCCGGGGAGCTGTTTTTT.